This entry features one T cell receptor (beta chain) sequence. This sample was included in a study of T cell changes during pregnancy in multiple sclerosis. CDR3 length equals 20 residues. Libraries were prepared by immunoSEQ multiplex PCR; TCRdb keeps only in-frame clonotypes and omits some of them. The repertoire has approximately 50,000 clones, about 91% of them found once; the top ten carry roughly 10%. This TCR came from a female donor with multiple sclerosis, enrolled in a pregnancy study. Source: CD8+ T cells from peripheral blood mononuclear cells, taken after pregnancy. The rearrangement joins TRBV21-1 to TRBJ2-7; the table's D call, TRBD1, was not checked against the DNA. TRBV21-1 is assigned pseudogene status. The DNA of the CDR3 is TGTGCCAGCTCCCCACCCTCCCTTCAGTGGCGGGACAGGGTAACCTACGAGCAGTACTTC. Translated, it gives CASSPPSLQWRDRVTYEQYF.